These 32 T cell receptor beta chains came from one sample sequenced in a study of T cells in Graves' hyperthyroidism and ophthalmopathy. Regions amplified from RNA transcripts were the TCR beta CDR3 regions. Researchers ran a first-round RT-PCR on the TCR CDR3 using the HTBI primer set. Each CDR3 protein gets one entry after TCRdb re-called the multiplex PCR reads with MiXCR. Seen here are approximately 360,000 distinct CDR3 sequences, 25% observed once, and the top ten hold roughly 70%. The sample comprised blood. The receptor source for this set is a man aged 45-60 years with Graves' hyperthyroidism.

This clonotype was recorded at least ten times. This rearrangement joins TRBV20-1 to TRBJ2-5, with D perhaps being TRBD1 or TRBD2 (5 bases each). Looked up from germline, CDR1 is DFQATT and CDR2 is SNEGSKA (reference sequence). The CDR3 is 17 amino acids. The ends were cut back, 0 bases at V and 1 base at J, with 18 bases in the middle. CDR3 sequence: CSARDPTPGRSQETQYF. CDR3 sequence (DNA): TGCAGTGCTAGAGATCCTACCCCGGGACGAAGCCAAGAGACCCAGTACTTC.

This clonotype was detected many times. The chain carries TRBV28 and TRBJ2-5, with D unclear. Trimming took off 3 bases at V and 0 bases at J, with 8 bases between the two ends. The germline gives CDR1 MDHEN, CDR2 SYDVKM. The CDR3 totals 14 residues. The CDR3 DNA reads as TGTGCCAGCAGTTTTAGTGAAGACCAAGAGACCCAGTACTTC. Translating it yields CASSFSEDQETQYF. The full variable domain, rest sourced from reference TRBV28 and TRBJ2-5, is DVKVTQSSRYLVKRTGEKVFLECVQDMDHENMFWYRQDPGLGLRLIYFSYDVKMKEKGDIPEGYSVSREKKERFSLILESASTNQTSMYLCASSFSEDQETQYFGPGTRLLVL.

As DNA, the CDR3 is TGTGCCAGCAGTTACTCAGGGAGCTCTGGAAACACCATATATTTT. It is translated as CASSYSGSSGNTIYF. This rearrangement joins TRBV6-6 to TRBJ1-3; D gene uncertain. From germline, CDR1 is MNHNY and CDR2 SVGAGI (reference sequence). The CDR3 loop spans 15 amino acids. Trimming removed 0 bases from V and 0 bases from J, with 6 bases in between.

This clonotype was found a few times. This chain uses TRBV10-3 with TRBJ1-5; D gene uncertain. The CDR3 is 13 amino acids. Germline values: CDR1 ENHRY, CDR2 SYGVKD. V gave up 6 bases and J gave up 3 bases, with 9 bases separating them. The CDR3 DNA follows: TGTGCCATCAGCCTTGACATCAATCAGCCCCAGCATTTT. This gives the protein CAISLDINQPQHF.

This clonotype appeared a few times. The rearrangement links TRBV6-5 to TRBJ2-7; D gene uncertain. V dropped 1 base and J dropped 4 bases, with 8 bases sitting between them. CDR1 is MNHEY, CDR2 SVGAGI, per germline. The CDR3 spans 13 residues. CDR3 coding DNA: TGTGCCAGCAGTTACTATGGGAAGTACGAGCAGTACTTC. Residues: CASSYYGKYEQYF.

The J gene is TRBJ1-5, the V gene TRBV20-1; D unresolved. There are 16 residues in the CDR3. CDR1 and CDR2 (germline): DFQATT, SNEGSKA (reference sequence). Trimming left V 3 bases short and J 5 bases short, with 20 bases between. The CDR3 nucleotides are TGCAGTGCTAGTTCGACGAGGAGAGGCTTGGATCAGCCCCAGCATTTT. Its translation: CSASSTRRGLDQPQHF.

V is TRBV7-9 and J is TRBJ2-5; D might be TRBD2 (6 bases). The V end lost 5 bases, the J end lost 7 bases, and 14 bases lay between the germline ends. This CDR3 contains 13 residues. The germline gives CDR1 SEHNR, CDR2 FQNEAQ (reference sequence). The CDR3 DNA reads TGTGCCAGCAGCCCGAGCGGGTCAGGGACCCAGTACTTC. It encodes CASSPSGSGTQYF.

This clonotype has a handful of counts. The CDR3 reads CASRTGQMGTGELFF. The CDR3 DNA is TGTGCTAGCCGGACAGGTCAAATGGGCACCGGGGAGCTGTTTTTT. This chain uses TRBV12-5 with TRBJ2-2; TRBD1 aligns across 7 bases. Trimming cost V 9 bases and J 4 bases; bases outside gene matches: 11. CDR1 and CDR2 (germline): LGHNT, FRNRAP. The CDR3 is made up of 15 amino acids.

This clonotype was counted once. The rearrangement uses TRBV19 and TRBJ1-6, with 7 bases fitting TRBD1. Germline V gene lookup returns CDR1 LNHDA and CDR2 SQIVND (reference sequence). The CDR3 length is 14 residues. Trimming at V came to 5 bases and at J to 7 bases, leaving 5 bases not matched to a gene. CDR3 region: CASSSQGTNSPLHF. The CDR3 DNA reads as TGTGCCAGTAGTTCACAGGGGACGAATTCACCCCTCCACTTT.

Ten or more counts support this clonotype. A junction end diverges from the germline sequence, so it may reflect a read error. The CDR3 region has the DNA TGCGCCAGCAGCCGGGGACCTCAAGAGACCCAGTACTTC. Translation: CASSRGPQETQYF. The chain employs TRBV6-1 and TRBJ2-5; D tentatively reads TRBD1 or TRBD2 (5 bases each). This CDR3 spans 13 amino acids. Germline CDR1 reads MNHNS; CDR2 reads SASEGT.

The chain recombines TRBV12-3 or TRBV12-4 with TRBJ1-2; D is perhaps TRBD1 (5 bases). The V end was cut by 4 bases, the J end by 9 bases, with 18 bases between. The CDR3 totals 14 residues. In nucleotides, the CDR3 is TGTGCCAGCAGTTCAGGGACCCTGGCTATAAGCTACACCTTC. Protein product: CASSSGTLAISYTF.

The chain recombines TRBV10-2 with TRBJ2-7, with no clear D. The V and J ends lost 4 bases and 0 bases respectively, with 7 bases between them. The CDR3 has 13 amino acids. Germline-derived CDR1 and CDR2 are WSHSY and SAAADI. The CDR3 region has the DNA TGCGCCAGCAGTGTGGGTGCCTCCTACGAGCAGTACTTC. It specifies CASSVGASYEQYF.

This clonotype was counted only a few times. The rearrangement links TRBV12-5 to TRBJ2-1, with D perhaps being TRBD1 or TRBD2 (5 bases each). The germline V gene encodes CDR1 LGHNT and CDR2 FRNRAP. The CDR3 length is 17 residues. Trimming stripped 4 bases from V and 5 bases from J, with 21 bases between. CDR3 loop: CASGSVSGTDLNNEQFF. The DNA for the CDR3 is TGTGCTAGTGGTTCTGTATCCGGGACGGACCTAAACAATGAGCAGTTCTTC.

This clonotype appeared a few times. The chain recombines TRBV6-5 with TRBJ1-4, with unresolved D. Germline V gives CDR1 MNHEY, CDR2 SVGAGI. This CDR3 has 13 residues. Trimming left V 0 bases short and J 7 bases short, with 6 bases between. The CDR3 region has the DNA TGTGCCAGCAGTTACTCGGGGAGTGAAAAACTGTTTTTT. Its protein is CASSYSGSEKLFF.

V usage is TRBV5-1 and J usage is TRBJ2-7, with 13 bases fitting TRBD2. This CDR3 region has 15 residues. Germline CDR1 is SGHRS and CDR2 is YFSETQ. Trimming took 3 bases from V and 6 from J; bases not matched to a gene: 6. DNA for the CDR3: TGCGCCAGCAGCTCCGGACTAGCGGGAGACCTCGAGCAGTACTTC. It encodes CASSSGLAGDLEQYF.

The chain links TRBV20-1 to TRBJ2-7, with 12 positions matching TRBD2. Germline V gene data show CDR1 as DFQATT and CDR2 as SNEGSKA (reference sequence). This CDR3 has 16 amino acids. The V and J ends lost 6 bases and 1 base, in that order; junction bases with no gene match: 10. As DNA, the CDR3 is TGCAGTGCCCCGACGGGACTAGCGGGCGGTTCCTACGAGCAGTACTTC. It is translated as CSAPTGLAGGSYEQYF.

The chain links TRBV6-1 to TRBJ2-3; perhaps TRBD1 as D (6 bases). This CDR3 spans 14 amino acids. In germline, CDR1 is MNHNS, CDR2 SASEGT. V lost 5 bases to trimming and J lost 2 bases, with 11 bases between them. The CDR3 protein is CASSSGQSTDTQYF. CDR3 in DNA: TGTGCCAGCAGTTCTGGACAGTCCACAGATACGCAGTATTTT.

This clonotype has at least ten counts. The genes are TRBV27 and TRBJ2-3; D remains ambiguous. V lost 2 bases and J lost 4, with 22 bases in between. Per germline, CDR1 MNHEY and CDR2 SMNVEV (reference sequence). The CDR3 sequence is 18 residues long. The CDR3, as DNA: TGTGCCAGCAGTTTAGGGATTCCGGACCCGACTGGTTCAGATACGCAGTATTTT. Residues: CASSLGIPDPTGSDTQYF.

The chain uses TRBV6-5 and TRBJ2-1; D is undetermined. The CDR3 loop spans 14 amino acids. Per the germline V gene, CDR1 is MNHEY and CDR2 is SVGAGI. Trimming removed 2 bases at V and 8 bases at J, with 13 bases between. CDR3 amino acids: CASSYQKPRDEQFF. CDR3 nucleotides: TGTGCCAGCAGTTACCAAAAACCAAGGGATGAGCAGTTCTTC.

In this sample, this clonotype turned up a few times. This sequence joins TRBV5-1 and TRBJ2-7; the match to TRBD1 covers 12 bases. The CDR3 totals 15 residues. After removal of 3 bases from V and 5 bases from J, the junction contained 6 bases not matched to a gene. From germline, CDR1 is SGHRS and CDR2 YFSETQ. The CDR3 is CASSSSGTGGHEQYF. As DNA, the CDR3 is TGCGCCAGCAGCTCGTCAGGGACAGGGGGCCACGAGCAGTACTTC.

The CDR3 loop reads CASSLAGRNADTQYF. The CDR3 nucleotides read TGCGCCAGCAGCTTGGCAGGGAGGAACGCAGATACGCAGTATTTT. This sequence joins TRBV5-1 and TRBJ2-3; TRBD2 is a possible D gene (6 bases). The CDR3 loop spans 15 amino acids. V gave up 0 bases and J gave up 4 bases, with 12 bases separating them. Germline CDR1 SGHRS, CDR2 YFSETQ.

The J gene is TRBJ1-5, the V gene TRBV6-1; 7 bases line up with TRBD1. The CDR3 has 13 residues. Trimming removed 7 bases from V and 4 bases from J; junction bases left unmatched: 4. Germline lookup yields CDR1 MNHNS and CDR2 SASEGT. The CDR3 sequence: CASTKTGNQPQHF. CDR3 nucleotide sequence: TGTGCCAGCACCAAGACAGGGAATCAGCCCCAGCATTTT.

This clonotype was found many times. The V and J genes are TRBV7-2 and TRBJ2-7, with D perhaps given as TRBD1 or TRBD2 (5 bases each). The germline V gene has CDR1 SGHTA and CDR2 FQGNSA. The CDR3 is 14 residues long. Deletions cut 4 bases from V and 5 bases from J, with 15 bases between. CDR3 bases: TGTGCCAGCAGCTATATTACGGGGCACGACGAGCAGTACTTC. It specifies CASSYITGHDEQYF.

The chain has TRBV18 and TRBJ2-1; possibly TRBD1 for D (7 bases). The CDR3 length is 16 residues. Trimming stripped 0 bases from V and 5 bases from J, with 14 bases between. Germline CDR1 reads KGHSH; CDR2 reads LQKENI. The CDR3 loop reads CASSPPSGGGHNEQFF. Here the CDR3 DNA reads TGTGCCAGCTCACCACCTTCTGGAGGGGGCCACAATGAGCAGTTCTTC.

This clonotype showed up many times. V gene TRBV20-1 combines with J gene TRBJ2-3; TRBD2 aligns across 8 bases. The V gene end was trimmed by 3 bases and the J gene end by 6 bases; junction bases not matched to a gene: 17. Germline CDR1 reads DFQATT; CDR2 reads SNEGSKA (reference sequence). The CDR3 has 17 amino acids. The DNA for the CDR3 is TGCAGTGCTAGGGGGGAGACTAGCGCGAGGGGTATGGATACGCAGTATTTT. This gives the protein CSARGETSARGMDTQYF.

This clonotype was observed a single time. The gene calls are TRBV20-1 and TRBJ1-4, with D uncertain. V was clipped by 1 base and J by 4 bases, with 10 bases between them. This CDR3 is 14 amino acids long. Germline V gene sequence: CDR1 DFQATT, CDR2 SNEGSKA (reference sequence). CDR3 sequence (DNA): TGCAGTGCTAGAGCGGAGGGTAGTAATGAAAAACTGTTTTTT. Encoded protein: CSARAEGSNEKLFF.

This clonotype came up many times. This chain connects TRBV11-2 to TRBJ2-7; D is possibly TRBD2 (6 bases). V gave up 4 bases and J gave up 6 bases, with 13 bases separating them. The CDR3 spans 13 residues. Germline-derived CDR1 and CDR2 are SGHAT and FQNNGV. CDR3 in DNA: TGTGCCAGCAGCTGGATGGGGGGAGGCGAGCAGTACTTC. Residues: CASSWMGGGEQYF.

This chain joins TRBV30 and TRBJ2-1, with a possible D match to TRBD2 (6 bases). CDR3 size: 12 residues. Germline V lookup: CDR1 GTSNPN, CDR2 SVGIG (reference sequence). The V and J ends lost 5 bases and 5 bases respectively, with 10 bases between them. The CDR3 region has the DNA TGTGCCTGGGCGGGACTTAACAATGAGCAGTTCTTC. Its protein product is CAWAGLNNEQFF.

This clonotype was seen only a few times. J is TRBJ2-2 and V is TRBV7-8; D could derive from TRBD1 or TRBD2 (5 bases each). V was shortened by 1 base and J by 6 bases, with 18 bases between the two germline ends. The CDR3 loop spans 17 amino acids. The germline gives CDR1 SGHVS, CDR2 FQNEAQ. The CDR3 region has the DNA TGTGCCAGCAGCTTAGGAACAGGCCTCGGGGTGGCCGGGGAGCTGTTTTTT. It codes for CASSLGTGLGVAGELFF.

This sequence joins TRBV9 and TRBJ2-1, with 8 bases fitting TRBD2. This CDR3 contains 15 residues. With V trimmed by 3 bases and J by 5 bases, 7 bases remained unmatched. Germline loops: CDR1 SGDLS, CDR2 YYNGEE. CDR3: CASSEREGPNNEQFF. DNA for the CDR3: TGTGCCAGCAGCGAACGGGAGGGCCCTAACAATGAGCAGTTCTTC.

A few counts support this clonotype. This rearrangement joins TRBV5-1 to TRBJ1-2; D gene unclear. Germline values: CDR1 SGHRS, CDR2 YFSETQ. The CDR3 is made up of 14 amino acids. Trimming took off 4 bases at V and 4 bases at J, with 14 bases between the two ends. CDR3 residues: CASSPEEPSYGYTF. The CDR3 region has the DNA TGCGCCAGCAGCCCGGAGGAGCCATCCTATGGCTACACCTTC.

This clonotype was seen only a few times. This CDR3 reads CSARDRLRGNTEAFF. In DNA form, the CDR3 reads TGCAGTGCTAGAGATCGCCTCAGGGGGAACACTGAAGCTTTCTTT. The chain carries TRBV20-1 and TRBJ1-1; TRBD1 is a possible D gene (6 bases). The length of the CDR3 is 15 residues. Trimming took off 0 bases at V and 1 base at J, with 12 bases between the two ends. The V gene's germline CDR1 is DFQATT and CDR2 SNEGSKA (reference sequence).